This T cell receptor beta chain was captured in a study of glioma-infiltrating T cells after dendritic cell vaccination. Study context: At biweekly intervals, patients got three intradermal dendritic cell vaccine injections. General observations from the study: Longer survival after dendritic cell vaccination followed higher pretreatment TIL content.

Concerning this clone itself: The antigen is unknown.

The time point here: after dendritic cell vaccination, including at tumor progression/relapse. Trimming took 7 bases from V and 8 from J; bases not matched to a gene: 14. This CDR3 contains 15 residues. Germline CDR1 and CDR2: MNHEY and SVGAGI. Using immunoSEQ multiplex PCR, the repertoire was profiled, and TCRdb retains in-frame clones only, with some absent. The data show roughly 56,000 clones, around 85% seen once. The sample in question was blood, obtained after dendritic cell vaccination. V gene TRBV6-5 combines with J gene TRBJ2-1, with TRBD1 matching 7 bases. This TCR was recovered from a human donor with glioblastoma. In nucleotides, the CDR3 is TGTGCCAGCACACCGACCCAGGGGGTTTTCGATGAGCAGTTCTTC. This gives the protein CASTPTQGVFDEQFF.